One TCR beta chain is described in this entry. It has no known antigen specificity. No much larger clone exists at a distance of one base, and base qualities are not known. Participants in the prospective study were aged roughly 18 to 89 years, lived in some 24 United States geographic areas, and enrolled through a virtual design. Cohort assignment in the prospective study relied on participant-reported clinical history from a screening survey and a study questionnaire. For ImmuneRACE Cohort 3, a participant was defined as recovered based on two consecutive negative NP/OP PCR tests, clearance by a healthcare professional, or resolution of symptoms. Mobile phlebotomists in the prospective study collected whole blood, serum and a nasopharyngeal or oropharyngeal swab from every participant. Participants in the prospective study had the option to provide additional blood draws and questionnaires over an approximately 2-month period. Before DNA extraction, prospective study blood samples were shipped either frozen or at room temperature.

TCRbeta CDR3 regions were amplified from genomic DNA by means of the immunoSEQ Assay, a bias-controlled multiplex PCR. As for the authors' bioinformatics: Within the assay, amplification of reference gene primers was used to estimate how many nucleated cells each sample contained. To quantify the absolute abundance of each unique TCRbeta CDR3 rearrangement, sequence reads were collapsed and filtered. For each sample, productive Simpson clonality was calculated as the square root of Simpson's diversity index across productive rearrangements. TCRdb provides this immuneACCESS table in a form limited to in-frame rearrangements. Some clones are lacking; in checked studies, under half of them reflect an unresolved V gene, and why the rest are absent is not known. V, J and clone size are taken as reported in that table, and D and trimming were inferred from the DNA itself. Within this sample are about 140,000 clones, with 60% to 80% of them counted one time only. The ten largest clones capture under 3% of the sample.

The data derive from a study of blood T cell repertoires in COVID-19 (dated by TCRdb to the early 2020s). About the full investigation: Samples from collaborators originated in the United States, Italy and Spain and spanned both the acute and convalescent phases of COVID-19. The material from the prospective study consisted of cDNA or gDNA derived from T cells, B-cell-depleted T cells, or PBMCs. Deeply sampled blood TCRbeta repertoires from subjects exposed to, actively infected with, or recovered from COVID-19 were included in the dataset. The repertoires were released in a freely available public database intended as a resource for research on the immune response to SARS-CoV-2. Samples came from the ongoing ImmuneRACE study (first 160 participants) plus 1,254 subjects from 6 global collaborators. A de-identified subject ID, COVID-19 status, age in years and sex were almost always included in the sample metadata. Where HLA class I and class II types were available, the types were taken from metadata supplied by the sample provider, not from assay-based typing.

Taken from the germline V gene, the CDR1 and CDR2 loops are SGHVS and FQNEAQ. At the junction V is shortened by 5 bases and J by 1 base; bases outside the gene matches: 10. Including cysteine and phenylalanine, the CDR3 has 17 amino acids. Of the read, only the CDR3 DNA is kept; its 51 bases are in frame from base 1. General conclusions and limits of the study: Clinical and demographic metadata were provided uncurated, with the amount varying by source and participant.

The sequence is built from TRBV7-8 and TRBJ2-3; TRBD2 matches 9 bases in the middle. This TCR was sampled from a woman between 45 and 60 years old who had recovered from COVID-19. Sequenced material: PBMCs or T cells enriched from blood (not recorded which). The CDR3 in this case is CASSRHLSSGGTDTQYF. The DNA is as follows: TGTGCCAGCAGCCGCCATTTATCTAGCGGGGGCACAGATACGCAGTATTTT.